The sequence of this T cell receptor beta chain was determined in a study of technical replicates of blood from several donors. Profiled with immunoSEQ multiplex PCR; TCRdb holds only in-frame clones, not every one. The data show some 14,000 clones, approximately 81% seen once. The germline CDR1 and CDR2 sequences are MNHEY and SVGAGI. CDR3 length: 15 residues. With 0 bases removed from V and 8 bases from J, the gap between germline ends came to 16 bases. This receptor was obtained from a human donor in good health. The J gene is TRBJ1-2, the V gene TRBV6-5; D possibly corresponds to TRBD1 (6 bases). Sequenced material: PBMCs. CDR3 protein: CASSYSGPGQGGYTF. The CDR3 DNA is TGTGCCAGCAGTTACTCAGGCCCGGGTCAGGGGGGCTACACCTTC.